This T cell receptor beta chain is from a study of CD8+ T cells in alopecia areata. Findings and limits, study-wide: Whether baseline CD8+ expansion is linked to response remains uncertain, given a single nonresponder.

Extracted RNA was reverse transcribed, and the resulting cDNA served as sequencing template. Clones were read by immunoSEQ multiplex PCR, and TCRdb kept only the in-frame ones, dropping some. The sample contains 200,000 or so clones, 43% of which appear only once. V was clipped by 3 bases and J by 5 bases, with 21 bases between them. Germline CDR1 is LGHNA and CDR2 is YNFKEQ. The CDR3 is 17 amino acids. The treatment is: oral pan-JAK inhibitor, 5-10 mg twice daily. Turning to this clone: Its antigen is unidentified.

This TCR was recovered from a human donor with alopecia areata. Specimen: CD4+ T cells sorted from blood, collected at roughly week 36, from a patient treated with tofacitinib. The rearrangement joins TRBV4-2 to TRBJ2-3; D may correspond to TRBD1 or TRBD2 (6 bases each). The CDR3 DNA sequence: TGTGCCAGCAGCCACCCTACCAGGGGCGGGACCAAAGATACGCAGTATTTT. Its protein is CASSHPTRGGTKDTQYF.